This paragraph covers one TCR beta chain sequence. The antigen is undetermined. MiXCR, applied by TCRdb to the reads, yields one record per CDR3 protein. Among about 700,000 distinct CDR3 sequences listed, approximately 33% were seen once. This record belongs to a study of T cell repertoires in cytomegalovirus infection. Trimming stripped 2 bases from V and 9 bases from J, with 17 bases between. The CDR3 covers 15 residues. Germline V gene lookup returns CDR1 SGHVS and CDR2 FNYEAQ. The receptor's source is a human donor in good health (CMV status not recorded). Some clones in this sample may be carry-over from other donors' samples. The sample here was cultured PBMCs, taken from culture after CMV antigen stimulation. This sequence joins TRBV7-6 and TRBJ2-4; D unclear. The CDR3 sequence is CASSLTPSGPGIQYF. DNA for the CDR3: TGTGCCAGCAGCTTAACCCCTTCTGGTCCTGGCATTCAGTACTTC. The complete variable domain, with remaining parts taken from reference TRBV7-6 and TRBJ2-4, reads GAGVSQSPRYKVTKRGQDVALRCDPISGHVSLYWYRQALGQGPEFLTYFNYEAQQDKSGLPNDRFSAERPEGSISTLTIQRTEQRDSAMYRCASSLTPSGPGIQYFGAGTRLSVL.